This T cell receptor (beta chain) was captured by sequencing in a study of CD4+ T cells in melanoma. This clone was seen only once. Assay: immunoSEQ multiplex PCR; the TCRdb copy retains only in-frame clones and omits some. Of 110,000 to 150,000 clones listed, about 90% are singletons. CDR1 and CDR2 from the germline V gene are SGHDN and FVKESK. Germline trimming cut 4 bases from V and 4 bases from J; bases unmatched to any gene: 3. The CDR3 covers 13 residues. This rearrangement joins TRBV14 to TRBJ1-1, with 7 positions matching TRBD1. The clonotype comes from a human donor with melanoma. CDR3 nucleotides: TGTGCCAGCAGCCGCCGGGACAGCACTGAAGCTTTCTTT. This translates into CASSRRDSTEAFF.